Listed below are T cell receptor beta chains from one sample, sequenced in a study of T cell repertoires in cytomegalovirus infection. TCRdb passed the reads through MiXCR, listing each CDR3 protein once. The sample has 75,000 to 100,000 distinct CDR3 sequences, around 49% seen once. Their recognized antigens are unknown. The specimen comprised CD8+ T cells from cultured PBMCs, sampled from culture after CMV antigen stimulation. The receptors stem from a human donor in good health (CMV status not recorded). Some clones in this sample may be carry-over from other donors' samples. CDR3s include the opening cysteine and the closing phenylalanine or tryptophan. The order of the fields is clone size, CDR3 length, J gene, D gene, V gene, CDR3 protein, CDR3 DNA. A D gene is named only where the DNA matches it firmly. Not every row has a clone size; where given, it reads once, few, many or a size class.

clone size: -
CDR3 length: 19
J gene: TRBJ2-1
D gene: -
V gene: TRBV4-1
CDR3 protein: CASSQDTHRGRGGYNEQFF
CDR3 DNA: TGCGCCAGCAGCCAAGACACTCACCGCGGGAGAGGGGGCTACAATGAGCAGTTCTTC

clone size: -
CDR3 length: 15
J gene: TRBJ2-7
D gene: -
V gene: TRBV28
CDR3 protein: CASSLFRLRSYEQYF
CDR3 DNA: TGTGCCAGCAGTTTGTTCAGACTTAGATCCTACGAGCAGTACTTC

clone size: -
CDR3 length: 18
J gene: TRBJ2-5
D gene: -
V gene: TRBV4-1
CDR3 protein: CASSPGGSGTSPQETQYF
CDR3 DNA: TGCGCCAGCAGCCCCGGGGGCAGCGGGACCAGCCCACAAGAGACCCAGTACTTC

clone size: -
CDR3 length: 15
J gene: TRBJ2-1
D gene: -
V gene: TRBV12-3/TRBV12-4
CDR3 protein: CASSFDSSSYNEQFF
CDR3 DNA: TGTGCCAGCAGTTTCGACAGTAGCTCCTACAATGAGCAGTTCTTC

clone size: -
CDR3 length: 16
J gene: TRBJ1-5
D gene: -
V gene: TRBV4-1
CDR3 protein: CASSQGGDAGWQPQHF
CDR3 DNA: TGTGCCAGCAGCCAAGGGGGAGACGCAGGTTGGCAGCCCCAGCATTTT

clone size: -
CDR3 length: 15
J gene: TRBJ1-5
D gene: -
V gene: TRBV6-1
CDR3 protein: CASSERGVRNQPQHF
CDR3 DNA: TGTGCCAGCAGTGAAAGGGGTGTTCGCAATCAGCCCCAGCATTTT

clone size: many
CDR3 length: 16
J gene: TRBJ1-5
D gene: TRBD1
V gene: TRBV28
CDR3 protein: CASSLWDRNSNQPQHF
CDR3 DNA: TGTGCCAGCAGTTTGTGGGACAGAAATAGCAATCAGCCCCAGCATTTT

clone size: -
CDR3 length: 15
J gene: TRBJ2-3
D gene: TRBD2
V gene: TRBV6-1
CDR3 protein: CASSYGRGVTDTQYF
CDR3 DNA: TGTGCCAGCAGTTACGGGCGGGGGGTAACAGATACGCAGTATTTT

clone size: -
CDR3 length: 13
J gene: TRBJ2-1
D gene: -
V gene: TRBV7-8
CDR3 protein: CASSLVARSRQFF
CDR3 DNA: TGTGCCAGCAGCTTAGTGGCCCGGAGTAGGCAGTTCTTC

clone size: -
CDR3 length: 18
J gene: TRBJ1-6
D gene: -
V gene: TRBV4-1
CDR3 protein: CASSQEGGIGLYNSPLHF
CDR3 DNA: TGCGCCAGCAGCCAAGAAGGTGGGATAGGACTTTATAATTCACCCCTCCACTTT

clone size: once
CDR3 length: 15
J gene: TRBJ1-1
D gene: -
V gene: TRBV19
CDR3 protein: CASSMQATGNTEAFF
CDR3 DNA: TGTGCCAGTAGTATGCAAGCGACAGGGAACACTGAAGCTTTCTTT

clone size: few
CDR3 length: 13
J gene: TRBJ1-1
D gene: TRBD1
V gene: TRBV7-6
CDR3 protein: CASSLTGSTEAFF
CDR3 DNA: TGTGCCAGCAGCCTGACAGGGAGCACTGAAGCTTTCTTT

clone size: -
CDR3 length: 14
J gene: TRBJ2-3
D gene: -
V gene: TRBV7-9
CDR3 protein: CASSWPRGRYTQYF
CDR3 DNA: TGTGCCAGCAGCTGGCCCCGGGGGCGGTATACGCAGTATTTT

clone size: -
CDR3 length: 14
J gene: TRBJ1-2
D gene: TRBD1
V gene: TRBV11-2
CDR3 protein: CASSSRGRSYGYTF
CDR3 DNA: TGTGCCAGCAGCTCCAGGGGGCGCTCCTATGGCTACACCTTC

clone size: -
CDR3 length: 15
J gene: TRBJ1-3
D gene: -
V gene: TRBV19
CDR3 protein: CACTRGVSSGNTIYF
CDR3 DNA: TGTGCCTGCACCCGCGGGGTGAGCTCTGGAAACACCATATATTTT

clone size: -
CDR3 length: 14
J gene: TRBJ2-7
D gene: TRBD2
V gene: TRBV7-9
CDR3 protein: CASSLTSGAYEQYF
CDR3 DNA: TGTGCCAGCAGCTTAACTAGCGGAGCCTACGAGCAGTACTTC

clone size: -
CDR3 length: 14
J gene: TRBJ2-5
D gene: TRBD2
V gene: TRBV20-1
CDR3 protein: CSARDRTSGETQYF
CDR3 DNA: TGCAGTGCTAGAGATCGGACTAGCGGTGAGACCCAGTACTTC

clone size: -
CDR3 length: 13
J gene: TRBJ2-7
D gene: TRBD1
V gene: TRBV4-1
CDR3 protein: CASSLGTAYEQYF
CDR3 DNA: TGCGCCAGCAGCCTAGGGACAGCCTACGAGCAGTACTTC

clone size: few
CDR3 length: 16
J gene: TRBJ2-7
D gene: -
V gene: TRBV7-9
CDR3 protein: CASSSGTSYRSYEQYF
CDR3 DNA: TGTGCCAGCAGCTCCGGGACATCTTATCGATCCTACGAGCAGTACTTC

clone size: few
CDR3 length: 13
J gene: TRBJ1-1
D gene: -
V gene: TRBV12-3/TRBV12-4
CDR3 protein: CASSFGWETEAFF
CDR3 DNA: TGTGCCAGCAGTTTCGGGTGGGAAACTGAAGCTTTCTTT

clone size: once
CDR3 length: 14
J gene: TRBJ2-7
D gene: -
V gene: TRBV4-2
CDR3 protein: CASSQGDLSYEQYF
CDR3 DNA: TGTGCCAGCAGCCAAGGCGACCTCTCCTACGAGCAGTACTTC

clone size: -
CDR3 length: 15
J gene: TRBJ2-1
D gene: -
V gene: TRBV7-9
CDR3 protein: CASSFSETANNEQFF
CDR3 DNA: TGTGCCAGCAGCTTTTCTGAGACAGCGAACAATGAGCAGTTCTTC

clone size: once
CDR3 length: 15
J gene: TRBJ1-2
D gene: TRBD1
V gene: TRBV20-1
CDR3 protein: CSARDPQGLTYGYTF
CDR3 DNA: TGCAGTGCTAGAGACCCACAGGGGCTCACCTATGGCTACACCTTC

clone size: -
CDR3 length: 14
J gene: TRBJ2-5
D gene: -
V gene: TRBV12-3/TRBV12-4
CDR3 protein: CASSFSTLEETQYF
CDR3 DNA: TGTGCCAGCAGTTTTTCCACTCTAGAAGAGACCCAGTACTTC

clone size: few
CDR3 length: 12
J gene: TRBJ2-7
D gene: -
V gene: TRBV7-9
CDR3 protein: CASSFLDYEQYF
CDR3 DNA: TGTGCCAGCAGCTTTCTGGACTACGAGCAGTACTTC

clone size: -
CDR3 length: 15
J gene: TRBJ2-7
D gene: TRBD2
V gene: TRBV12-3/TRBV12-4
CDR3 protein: CASSSSGGRVYEQYF
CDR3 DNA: TGTGCCAGCAGTAGTAGCGGGGGGCGGGTCTACGAGCAGTACTTC

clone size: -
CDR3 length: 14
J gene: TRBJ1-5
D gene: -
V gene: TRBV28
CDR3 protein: CAGQNSDSNQPQHF
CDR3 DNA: TGTGCCGGACAGAACAGCGATAGCAATCAGCCCCAGCATTTT

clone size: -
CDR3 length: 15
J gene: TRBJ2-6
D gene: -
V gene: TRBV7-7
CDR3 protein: CASSLGPSGANVLTF
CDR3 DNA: TGTGCTAGCAGCTTAGGACCCTCTGGGGCCAACGTCCTGACTTTC

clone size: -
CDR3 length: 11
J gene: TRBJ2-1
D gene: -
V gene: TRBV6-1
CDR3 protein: CASSFPGTQFF
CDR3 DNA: TGTGCCAGCAGTTTTCCCGGGACACAGTTCTTC

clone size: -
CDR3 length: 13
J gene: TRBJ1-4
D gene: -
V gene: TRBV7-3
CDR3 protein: CASSLALGEKLFF
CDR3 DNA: TGTGCCAGCAGCTTAGCGCTGGGGGAAAAACTGTTTTTT

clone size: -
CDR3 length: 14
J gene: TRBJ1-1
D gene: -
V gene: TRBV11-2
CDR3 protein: CASRNREGGTEAFF
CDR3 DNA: TGTGCCAGTAGAAACAGGGAGGGAGGCACTGAAGCTTTCTTT

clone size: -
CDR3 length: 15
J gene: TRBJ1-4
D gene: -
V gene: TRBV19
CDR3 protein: CASSIQGGFNEKLFF
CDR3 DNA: TGTGCCAGTAGTATCCAGGGAGGGTTTAATGAAAAACTGTTTTTT

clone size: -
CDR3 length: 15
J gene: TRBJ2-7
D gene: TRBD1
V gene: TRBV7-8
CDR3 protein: CASRHGTDSSYEQYF
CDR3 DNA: TGTGCCAGCAGGCATGGGACAGACAGCTCCTACGAGCAGTACTTC

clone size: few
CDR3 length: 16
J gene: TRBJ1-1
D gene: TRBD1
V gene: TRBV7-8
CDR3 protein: CASSFPTGTMNTEAFF
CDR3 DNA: TGTGCCAGCAGCTTCCCGACAGGGACGATGAACACTGAAGCTTTCTTT

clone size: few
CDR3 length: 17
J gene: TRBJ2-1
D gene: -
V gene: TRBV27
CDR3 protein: CASRLIGQYETYNEQFF
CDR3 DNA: TGTGCCAGCAGACTCATCGGACAGTACGAAACCTACAATGAGCAGTTCTTC

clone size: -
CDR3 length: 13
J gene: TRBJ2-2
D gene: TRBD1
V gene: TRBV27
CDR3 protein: CASSHGQGGELFF
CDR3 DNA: TGTGCCAGCAGCCATGGACAGGGAGGGGAGCTGTTTTTT

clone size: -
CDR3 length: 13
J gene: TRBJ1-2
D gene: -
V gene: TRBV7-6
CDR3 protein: CASSQQENYGYTF
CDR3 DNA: TGTGCCAGCAGCCAACAGGAGAACTATGGCTACACCTTC

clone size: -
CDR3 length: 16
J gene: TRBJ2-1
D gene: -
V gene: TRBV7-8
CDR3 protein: CASSLAGIQADNEQFF
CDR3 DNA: TGTGCCAGCAGCTTAGCTGGTATACAGGCCGACAATGAGCAGTTCTTC

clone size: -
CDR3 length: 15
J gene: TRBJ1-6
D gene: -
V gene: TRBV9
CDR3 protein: CASSVGGLHNSPLHF
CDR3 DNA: TGTGCCAGCAGCGTAGGGGGATTACATAATTCACCCCTCCACTTT

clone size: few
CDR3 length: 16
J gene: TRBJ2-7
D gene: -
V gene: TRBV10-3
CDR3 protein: CAISESRRASSYEQYF
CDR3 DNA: TGTGCCATCAGTGAGTCGAGGAGGGCGTCGAGCTACGAGCAGTACTTC

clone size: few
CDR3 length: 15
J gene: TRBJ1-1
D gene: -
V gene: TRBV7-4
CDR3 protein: CASSLVEAMNTEAFF
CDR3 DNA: TGTGCCAGCAGCTTAGTCGAGGCGATGAACACTGAAGCTTTCTTT

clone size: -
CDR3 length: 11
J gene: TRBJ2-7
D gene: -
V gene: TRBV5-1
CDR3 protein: CASSTRDEQYF
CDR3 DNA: TGCGCCAGCAGTACCAGGGACGAGCAGTACTTC

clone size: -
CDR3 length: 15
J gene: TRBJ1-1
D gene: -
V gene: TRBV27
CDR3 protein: CASSLVRGSDTEAFF
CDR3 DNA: TGTGCCAGCAGTTTGGTTCGGGGGTCGGACACTGAAGCTTTCTTT

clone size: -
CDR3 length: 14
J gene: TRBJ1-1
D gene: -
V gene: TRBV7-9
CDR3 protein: CASSPLREDTEAFF
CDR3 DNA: TGTGCCAGCAGCCCACTCAGGGAGGACACTGAAGCTTTCTTT